One sample yielded the 13 T cell receptor beta chains listed below, sequenced in a study of OX40 agonist ivuxolimab in advanced cancers. TCRdb's table, derived via immunoSEQ multiplex PCR, lists solely in-frame clones and lacks some. The table lists 40,000 or so clones, 70% to 80% of them singletons. The sequencing used CD4+ or CD8+ T cells sorted from blood, collected in a trial of the OX40 agonist ivuxolimab. The receptors come from an adult with an advanced solid tumor such as melanoma, head and neck, liver or kidney cancer.

This sequence joins TRBV20-1 and TRBJ2-5; D perhaps matches TRBD1 (6 bases). Near its end, the DNA agrees better with TRBJ2-7, so the J call may be wrong. Germline V CDR1 and CDR2: DFQATT, SNEGSKA (reference sequence). The CDR3 has 11 residues. CDR3 coding DNA: TGCAGTGCCCGACAGGTCTACGAGCAGTACTTC. This translates into CSARQVYEQYF.

The chain combines TRBV4-1 with TRBJ2-7; no firm D call. The germline V gene encodes CDR1 MGHRA and CDR2 YSYEKL. Trimming removed 0 bases at V and 2 bases at J, with 8 bases between. The CDR3 consists of 14 residues. The CDR3 loop reads CASSQDRGAYEQYF. The CDR3 DNA sequence: TGCGCCAGCAGCCAAGATCGTGGGGCCTACGAGCAGTACTTC.

The chain carries TRBV7-8 and TRBJ1-2; TRBD1 matches 10 bases. This CDR3 has 13 residues. Germline V gene lookup returns CDR1 SGHVS and CDR2 FQNEAQ. V shed 4 bases and J 5 bases; nucleotides not matched to a gene: 1. CDR3 amino acids: CASSSDRGYGYTF. For the CDR3, the DNA is TGTGCCAGCAGCTCGGACAGGGGGTATGGCTACACCTTC.

This chain uses TRBV6-5 with TRBJ1-2, with D maybe TRBD1 (5 bases). This CDR3 contains 15 residues. V was pared by 0 bases and J by 0 bases, with 8 bases between. The V gene's germline CDR1 is MNHEY and CDR2 SVGAGI. CDR3 DNA sequence: TGTGCCAGCAGTTACTCTGGGGACCCTAACTATGGCTACACCTTC. Amino acid sequence: CASSYSGDPNYGYTF.

The chain is built from TRBV27 and TRBJ1-1; 10 bases align to TRBD1. V was pared by 6 bases and J by 6 bases, with 4 bases of the junction left unmatched. Germline V gives CDR1 MNHEY, CDR2 SMNVEV (reference sequence). This CDR3 has 13 residues. The CDR3 DNA reads as TGTGCCAGCAGGCCGGACAGGGGGTCTGAAGCTTTCTTT. It specifies CASRPDRGSEAFF.

V is TRBV7-2 and J is TRBJ2-2, with no clear D. CDR1 is SGHTA and CDR2 is FQGNSA in the germline V gene. V lost 2 bases and J 6 bases, leaving 4 bases between the germline ends. The CDR3 totals 12 residues. The CDR3 DNA reads as TGTGCCAGCAGCTTATTCTCCGGGGAGCTGTTTTTT. Protein sequence: CASSLFSGELFF.

This chain uses TRBV2 with TRBJ1-1; D is unclear. The CDR3 spans 15 residues. Trimming removed 3 bases from V and 0 bases from J, with 11 bases in between. Per germline, CDR1 SNHLY and CDR2 FYNNEI. CDR3 sequence: CASSEGAVMNTEAFF. CDR3 in DNA: TGTGCCAGCAGTGAGGGAGCAGTCATGAACACTGAAGCTTTCTTT.

As concerns this clone: Germline is not matched at one junction end, which may reflect a read error. J is TRBJ2-2 and V is TRBV23-1; tentative D call: TRBD2 (5 bases). TRBV23-1 is filed as an ORF, its function uncertain. The CDR3 is made up of 12 amino acids. The CDR3 is CASREVDRGAVF. The CDR3 region has the DNA TGCGCCAGCAGGGAGGTGGACCGGGGAGCTGTTTTT.

The CDR3 nucleotides read TGTGCCAGCAGCGAGGACAGGGGGCGGGATACGCAGTATTTT. This codes for CASSEDRGRDTQYF. The rearrangement joins TRBV9 to TRBJ2-3; TRBD1 matches at 11 bases. J was trimmed by 6 bases and V by 3 bases; bases with no gene match: 3. This CDR3 is built from 14 residues. CDR1 and CDR2 from the germline V gene are SGDLS and YYNGEE.

This clone is a singleton in its sample. CDR3 DNA sequence: TGTGCCAGCAGTCTAGACTCGGGGGAGCAGTTCTTC. Translating it yields CASSLDSGEQFF. The chain links TRBV2 to TRBJ2-1; tentative D call: TRBD2 (5 bases). The germline CDR1 and CDR2 sequences are SNHLY and FYNNEI. The CDR3 is 12 residues long. V lost 5 bases and J lost 10, with 12 bases in between.

This chain joins TRBV4-2 and TRBJ1-4; perhaps TRBD1 as D (5 bases). Germline lookup yields CDR1 LGHNA and CDR2 YNFKEQ. The germline V and J ends were trimmed by 0 bases and 4 bases, with 9 bases remaining between them. The CDR3 contains 15 residues. The CDR3 DNA reads as TGTGCCAGCAGCCAAGAAAGGGGATTTAATGAAAAACTGTTTTTT. It encodes CASSQERGFNEKLFF.

V usage is TRBV7-9 and J usage is TRBJ1-5; maybe TRBD1 (5 bases). The CDR3 is 14 residues long. V was shortened by 4 bases and J by 6 bases, with 13 bases between the two germline ends. In germline, CDR1 is SEHNR, CDR2 FQNEAQ (reference sequence). The CDR3: CASSSPGQSQPQHF. The DNA for the CDR3 is TGTGCCAGCAGCTCGCCCGGACAAAGTCAGCCCCAGCATTTT.

This clone has a single count. This chain links TRBV12-5 with TRBJ1-3; unclear D gene. Germline V gene lookup returns CDR1 LGHNT and CDR2 FRNRAP. CDR3 length: 15 residues. V shed 3 bases and J shed 3 bases, with 12 bases lying between them. The CDR3 region has the DNA TGTGCTAGTGGTTTTTCCGGGCCGGGTGGAAACACCATATATTTT. It specifies CASGFSGPGGNTIYF.